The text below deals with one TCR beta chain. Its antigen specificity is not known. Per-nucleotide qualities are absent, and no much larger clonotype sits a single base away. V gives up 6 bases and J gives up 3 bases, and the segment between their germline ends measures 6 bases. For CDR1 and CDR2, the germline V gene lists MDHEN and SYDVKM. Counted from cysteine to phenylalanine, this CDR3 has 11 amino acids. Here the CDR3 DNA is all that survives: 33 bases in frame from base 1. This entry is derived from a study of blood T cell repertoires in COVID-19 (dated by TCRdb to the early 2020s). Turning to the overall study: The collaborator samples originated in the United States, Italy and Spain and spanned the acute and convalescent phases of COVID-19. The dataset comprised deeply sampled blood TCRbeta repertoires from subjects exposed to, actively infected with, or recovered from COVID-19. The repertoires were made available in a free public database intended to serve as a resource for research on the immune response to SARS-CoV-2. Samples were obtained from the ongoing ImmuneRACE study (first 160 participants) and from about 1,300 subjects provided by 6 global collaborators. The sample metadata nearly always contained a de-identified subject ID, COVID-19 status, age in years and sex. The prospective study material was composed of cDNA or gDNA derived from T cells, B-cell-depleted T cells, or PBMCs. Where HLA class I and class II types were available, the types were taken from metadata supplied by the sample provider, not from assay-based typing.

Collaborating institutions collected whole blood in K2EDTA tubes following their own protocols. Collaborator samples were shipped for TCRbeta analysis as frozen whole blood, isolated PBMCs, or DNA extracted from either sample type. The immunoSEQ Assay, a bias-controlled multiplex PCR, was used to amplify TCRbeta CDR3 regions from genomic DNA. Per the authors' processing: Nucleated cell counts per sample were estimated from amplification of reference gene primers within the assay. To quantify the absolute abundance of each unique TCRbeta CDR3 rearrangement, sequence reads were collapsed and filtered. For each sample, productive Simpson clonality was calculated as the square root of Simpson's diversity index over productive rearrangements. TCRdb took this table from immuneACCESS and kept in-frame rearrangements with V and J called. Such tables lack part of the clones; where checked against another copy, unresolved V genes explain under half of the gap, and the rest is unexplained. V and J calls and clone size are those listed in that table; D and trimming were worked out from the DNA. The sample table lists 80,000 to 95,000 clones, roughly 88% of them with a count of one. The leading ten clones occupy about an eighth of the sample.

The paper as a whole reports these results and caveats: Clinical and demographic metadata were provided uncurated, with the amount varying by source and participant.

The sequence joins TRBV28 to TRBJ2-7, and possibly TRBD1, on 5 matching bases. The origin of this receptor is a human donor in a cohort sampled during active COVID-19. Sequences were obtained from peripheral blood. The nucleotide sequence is TGTGCCAGCAGCCAGGGCTACGAGCAGTACTTC. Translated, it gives CASSQGYEQYF.